One sample yielded the 9 T cell receptor beta chains listed below, sequenced in a study of T cells in Graves' hyperthyroidism and ophthalmopathy. From RNA transcripts, TCR beta CDR3 regions were amplified. A set of HTBI primers served as the primers for a first-round RT-PCR of the TCR CDR3. TCRdb recomputed calls from the multiplex PCR reads with MiXCR, one row per CDR3 protein. The sample consists of about 610,000 distinct CDR3 sequences, over 12% of them appearing once. The material sequenced was blood. The receptor source for this set is a middle-aged woman with Graves' ophthalmopathy.

This clonotype was seen many times. The chain is built from TRBV12-3 or TRBV12-4 and TRBJ2-5; TRBD1 aligns across 8 bases. J was trimmed by 1 base and V by 3 bases; bases with no gene match: 10. The CDR3 spans 17 residues. The CDR3 protein is CASSFADSGQGQETQYF. In DNA, the CDR3 is TGTGCCAGCAGTTTCGCCGACTCAGGACAGGGCCAAGAGACCCAGTACTTC.

In this sample, this clonotype turned up a few times. The CDR3: CASSDRDRGSNQPQHF. The DNA of the CDR3 is TGTGCCAGCAGTGATCGGGACAGGGGAAGCAATCAGCCCCAGCATTTT. V usage is TRBV6-1 and J usage is TRBJ1-5; TRBD1 matches 10 bases. Losses at the gene ends were 3 bases for V and 1 base for J; bases not matched to a gene: 3. CDR1 MNHNS and CDR2 SASEGT come from the germline V gene. This CDR3 has 16 amino acids.

The sample holds a few counts of this clonotype. V gene TRBV7-6 combines with J gene TRBJ2-7; D is perhaps TRBD2 (5 bases). Germline V gene data show CDR1 as SGHVS and CDR2 as FNYEAQ. The V end was cut by 10 bases, the J end by 5 bases, with 21 bases between. This CDR3 spans 14 amino acids. CDR3 sequence: CATAPGLAVHEQYF. The DNA of the CDR3 is TGTGCCACCGCCCCCGGGCTAGCAGTCCACGAGCAGTACTTC.

This clonotype occurred many times. This CDR3 reads CASSSGVTGELFF. CDR3 nucleotide sequence: TGTGCCAGCAGTTCCGGAGTCACCGGGGAGCTGTTTTTT. The chain has TRBV12-3 or TRBV12-4 and TRBJ2-2; D remains unclear. The CDR3 is 13 residues long. Trimming pared 4 bases from V and 4 bases from J, leaving 7 bases between.

This clonotype was counted many times. The CDR3 spells CAISEVSSSYEQYF. CDR3 coding DNA: TGTGCCATCAGTGAGGTCAGTAGCAGCTACGAGCAGTACTTC. J is TRBJ2-7 and V is TRBV10-3, with D unclear. The V end was cut by 2 bases, the J end by 3 bases, with 11 bases between. The CDR3 spans 14 residues. Germline V gene sequence: CDR1 ENHRY, CDR2 SYGVKD.

V and J are TRBV11-2 and TRBJ1-1; 12 bases align to TRBD1. Trimming removed 5 bases from V and 2 bases from J; junction bases left unmatched: 9. The V gene's germline CDR1 is SGHAT and CDR2 FQNNGV. The CDR3 contains 17 residues. CDR3 bases: TGTGCCAGCAGCCCAACCGGGACAGGGGGCGATAACACTGAAGCTTTCTTT. Translation gives CASSPTGTGGDNTEAFF.

In its sample, this clonotype was seen once. This sequence joins TRBV11-1 and TRBJ1-1, with a possible D match to TRBD1 (5 bases). The V end lost 5 bases, the J end lost 1 base, and 20 bases lay between the germline ends. Germline V gene data show CDR1 as SGHAT and CDR2 as FQDESV (reference sequence). The CDR3 has 17 amino acids. The CDR3 here is CASSPQALVAGNTEAFF. In nucleotides, the CDR3 is TGTGCCAGCAGCCCACAGGCCCTGGTGGCTGGGAACACTGAAGCTTTCTTT. The variable domain in full, completed from reference TRBV11-1 and TRBJ1-1, reads EAEVAQSPRYKITEKSQAVAFWCDPISGHATLYWYRQILGQGPELLVQFQDESVVDDSQLPKDRFSAERLKGVDSTLKIQPAELGDSAMYLCASSPQALVAGNTEAFFGQGTRLTVV.

This clonotype was seen at least ten times. This chain uses TRBV28 with TRBJ2-7, with TRBD1 matching 7 bases. Germline V gene lookup returns CDR1 MDHEN and CDR2 SYDVKM. CDR3 length: 13 amino acids. V trimming: 6 bases; J trimming: 5 bases; junction bases outside the gene matches: 7. The CDR3 loop reads CASSTIDRDEQYF. The DNA for the CDR3 is TGTGCCAGCAGCACCATCGACAGGGACGAGCAGTACTTC.

This rearrangement joins TRBV15 to TRBJ1-1, with D perhaps TRBD1 (6 bases). V shed 3 bases and J shed 4 bases, with 21 bases lying between them. This CDR3 comprises 17 residues. Germline V gene lookup returns CDR1 LNHNV and CDR2 YYDKDF (reference sequence). This chain's CDR3 is CATSRLPTGLVGTEAFF. CDR3 in DNA: TGTGCCACCAGCAGGCTACCAACAGGGTTGGTTGGCACTGAAGCTTTCTTT.